This T cell receptor beta chain was captured by sequencing in a study of control samples from healthy donors and cancer patients. Sequencing was performed with immunoSEQ multiplex PCR; in TCRdb, only in-frame clones are kept and a portion is missing. The sample carries some 48,000 clones, over 85% recorded once. This TCR was recovered from a woman aged 45-59 years with head and neck cancer. The sample was PBMCs.

CDR3 protein: CASSPTSGGAFEQFF. The CDR3 bases are TGTGCCAGCTCACCAACTAGCGGGGGGGCCTTTGAGCAGTTCTTC. The V and J genes are TRBV18 and TRBJ2-1; 13 bases agree with TRBD2. Unmatched junction bases numbered 4, after V lost 2 bases and J lost 9 bases. The germline CDR1 and CDR2 sequences are KGHSH and LQKENI. The CDR3 is 15 residues long.